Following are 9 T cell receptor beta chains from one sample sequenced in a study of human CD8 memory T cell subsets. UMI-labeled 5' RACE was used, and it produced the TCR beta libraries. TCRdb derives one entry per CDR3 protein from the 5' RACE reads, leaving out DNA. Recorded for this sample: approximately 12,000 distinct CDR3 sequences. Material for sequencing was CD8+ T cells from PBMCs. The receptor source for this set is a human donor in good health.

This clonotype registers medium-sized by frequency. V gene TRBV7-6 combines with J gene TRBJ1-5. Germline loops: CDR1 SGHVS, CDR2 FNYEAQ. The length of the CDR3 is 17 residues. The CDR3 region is CASSLGVPELGNQPQHF. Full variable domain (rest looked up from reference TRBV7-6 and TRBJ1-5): GAGVSQSPRYKVTKRGQDVALRCDPISGHVSLYWYRQALGQGPEFLTYFNYEAQQDKSGLPNDRFSAERPEGSISTLTIQRTEQRDSAMYRCASSLGVPELGNQPQHFGDGTRLSIL.

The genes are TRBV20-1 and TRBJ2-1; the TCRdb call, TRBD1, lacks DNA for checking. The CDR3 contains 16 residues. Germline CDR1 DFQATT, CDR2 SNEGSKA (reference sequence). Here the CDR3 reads CSARDRQGSSYNEQFF.

CDR3 in amino acids: CSAMGYLDRVDNTEAFF. The chain carries TRBV20-1 and TRBJ1-1; TCRdb names TRBD1, which stays unverified in the absence of DNA. This CDR3 has 17 residues. Germline V gene sequence: CDR1 DFQATT, CDR2 SNEGSKA (reference sequence).

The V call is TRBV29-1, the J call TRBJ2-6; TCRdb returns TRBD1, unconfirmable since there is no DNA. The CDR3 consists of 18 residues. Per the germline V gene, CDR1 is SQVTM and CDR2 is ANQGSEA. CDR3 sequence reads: CSVFGKLGENSGANVLTF.

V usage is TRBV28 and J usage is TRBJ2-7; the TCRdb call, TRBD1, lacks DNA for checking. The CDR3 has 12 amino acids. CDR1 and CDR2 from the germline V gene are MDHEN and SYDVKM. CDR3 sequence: CASSLSGFEQYF.

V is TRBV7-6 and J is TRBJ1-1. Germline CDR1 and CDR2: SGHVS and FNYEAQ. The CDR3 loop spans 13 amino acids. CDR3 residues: CASSPYENTEAFF.

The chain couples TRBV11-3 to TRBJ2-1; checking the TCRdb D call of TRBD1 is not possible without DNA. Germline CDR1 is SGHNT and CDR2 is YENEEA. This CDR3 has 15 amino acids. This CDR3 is CASSPGGERYNEQFF.

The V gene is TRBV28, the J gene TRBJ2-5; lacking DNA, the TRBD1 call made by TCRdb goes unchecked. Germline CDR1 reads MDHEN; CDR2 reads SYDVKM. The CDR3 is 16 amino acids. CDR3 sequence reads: CASSGGGVGPFETQYF. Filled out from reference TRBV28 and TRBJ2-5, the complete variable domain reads DVKVTQSSRYLVKRTGEKVFLECVQDMDHENMFWYRQDPGLGLRLIYFSYDVKMKEKGDIPEGYSVSREKKERFSLILESASTNQTSMYLCASSGGGVGPFETQYFGPGTRLLVL.

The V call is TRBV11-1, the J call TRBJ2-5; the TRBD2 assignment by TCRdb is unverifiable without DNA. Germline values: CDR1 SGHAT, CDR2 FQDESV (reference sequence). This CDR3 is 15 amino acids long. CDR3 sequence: CASSLLEGRQETQYF.